The clone carrying this TCR beta chain was recorded a few times. The target antigen is unknown. The TCR beta cDNA libraries contained unique molecular identifiers. Once roughly 0.85 to 11 million T cells were used, some 500,000 cDNA molecules resulted. MiXCR, run by TCRdb on the PCR reads, gives a single entry per CDR3 protein. Of about half a million distinct CDR3 sequences listed, about a third are singletons. V lost 11 bases and J 5 bases, leaving 12 bases between the germline ends. The CDR3 has 11 residues. Germline V gives CDR1 SNHLY, CDR2 FYNNEI. The sample originates from a study of post-analysis software for immune sequencing data. As for the study in general: Progressive-relapsing, secondary progressive and relapsing-remitting multiple sclerosis were among the disease courses included.

Overall study results and limits: Elevated frequency relative to controls characterized roughly 5 TRBV segments in patients, TRBV5-6, TRBV5-1 and TRBV20-1 among them. Strong co-clustering by F measure was seen for same-batch samples. For normalized Chao1 diversity, multiple sclerosis patients scored significantly lower than controls did.

The V and J genes are TRBV2 and TRBJ1-2; D ambiguous. The clonotype comes from a girl aged 2-17 years with multiple sclerosis. Specimen: blood. The CDR3 bases are TGTGCCGGCCAAGTGGATTATGGCTACACCTTC. Amino acids: CAGQVDYGYTF.